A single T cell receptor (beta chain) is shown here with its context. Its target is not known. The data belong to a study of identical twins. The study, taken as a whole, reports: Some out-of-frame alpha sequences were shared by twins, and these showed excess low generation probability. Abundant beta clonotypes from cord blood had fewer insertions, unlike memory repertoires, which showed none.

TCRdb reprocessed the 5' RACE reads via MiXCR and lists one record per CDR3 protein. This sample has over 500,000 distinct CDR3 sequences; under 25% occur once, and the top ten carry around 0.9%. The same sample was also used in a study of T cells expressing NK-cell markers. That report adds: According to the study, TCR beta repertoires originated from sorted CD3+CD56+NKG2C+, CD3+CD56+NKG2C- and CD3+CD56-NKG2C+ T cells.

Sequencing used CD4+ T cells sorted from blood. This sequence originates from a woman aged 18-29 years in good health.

The CDR3 sequence is CASSSTGVSGNTIYF. The CDR3 DNA reads as TGCGCCAGCAGCTCCACAGGAGTCTCTGGAAACACCATATATTTT. The chain carries TRBV5-1 and TRBJ1-3, with a possible D match to TRBD1 (5 bases). This CDR3 is 15 amino acids long. The germline CDR1 and CDR2 sequences are SGHRS and YFSETQ. V was shortened by 3 bases and J by 0 bases, with 10 bases between the two germline ends.